The clone carrying this TCR beta chain was counted between two and nine times. What it recognizes is unknown. The V end lost 5 bases, the J end lost 6 bases, and 17 bases lay between the germline ends. Germline values: CDR1 SGHAT, CDR2 FQNNGV. The CDR3 consists of 14 residues. This sample was taken from a study of cytomegalovirus exposure and HLA in healthy donors. Study results and limitations: Follow-up analysis later connected one missense variant in DCLRE1C with trimming of TCR beta V- and J-genes.

PCR employed 60 Vbeta and 13 Jbeta primers. Clones were sequenced by immunoSEQ multiplex PCR, and TCRdb holds only the in-frame ones, with some missing. The data show some 200,000 clones, with about three quarters seen just once and around 2.8% held by the top ten. This receptor was obtained from a woman aged 55 to 70 in good health and CMV-seropositive. What was sequenced was PBMCs. This rearrangement joins TRBV11-2 to TRBJ2-7; D may be TRBD2 (6 bases). CDR3 sequence reads: CASSHPGLQPEQYF. CDR3 nucleotides: TGTGCCAGCAGCCACCCGGGACTCCAGCCCGAGCAGTACTTC.